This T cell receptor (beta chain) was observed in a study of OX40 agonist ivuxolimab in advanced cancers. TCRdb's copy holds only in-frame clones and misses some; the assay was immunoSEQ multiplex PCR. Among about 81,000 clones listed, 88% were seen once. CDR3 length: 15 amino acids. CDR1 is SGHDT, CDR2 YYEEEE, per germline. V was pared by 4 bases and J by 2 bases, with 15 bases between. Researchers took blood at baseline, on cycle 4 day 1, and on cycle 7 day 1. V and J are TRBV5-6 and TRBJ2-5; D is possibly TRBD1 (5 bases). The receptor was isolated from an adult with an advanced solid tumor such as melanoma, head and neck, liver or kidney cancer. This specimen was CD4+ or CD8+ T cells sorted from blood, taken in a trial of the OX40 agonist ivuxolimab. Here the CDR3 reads CASSDLSREQETQYF. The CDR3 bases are TGTGCCAGCAGCGACCTCTCCAGGGAACAAGAGACCCAGTACTTC.